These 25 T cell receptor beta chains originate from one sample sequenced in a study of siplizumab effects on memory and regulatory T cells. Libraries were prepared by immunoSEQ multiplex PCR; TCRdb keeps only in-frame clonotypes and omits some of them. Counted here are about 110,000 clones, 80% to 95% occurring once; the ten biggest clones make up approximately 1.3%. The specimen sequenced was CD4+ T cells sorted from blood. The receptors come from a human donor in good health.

The CDR3 sequence is CASSFGLAGGQKYEQYF. In DNA, the CDR3 is TGCGCCAGCAGCTTCGGACTAGCGGGGGGGCAAAAATACGAGCAGTACTTC. The gene calls are TRBV5-1 and TRBJ2-7; 15 nucleotides line up with TRBD2. Germline V gene data show CDR1 as SGHRS and CDR2 as YFSETQ. The CDR3 extends over 17 amino acids. Unmatched junction bases numbered 7, after V lost 2 bases and J lost 4 bases.

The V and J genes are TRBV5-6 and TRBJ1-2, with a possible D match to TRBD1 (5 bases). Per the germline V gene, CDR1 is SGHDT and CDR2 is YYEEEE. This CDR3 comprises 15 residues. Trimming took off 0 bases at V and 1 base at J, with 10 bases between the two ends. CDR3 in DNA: TGTGCCAGCAGCTTGGCACTGACAGATAACTATGGCTACACCTTC. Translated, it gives CASSLALTDNYGYTF.

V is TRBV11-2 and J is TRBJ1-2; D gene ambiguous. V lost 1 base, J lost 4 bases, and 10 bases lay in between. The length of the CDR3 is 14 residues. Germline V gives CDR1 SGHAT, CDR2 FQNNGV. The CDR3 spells CASSLVGRGYGYTF. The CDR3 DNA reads TGTGCCAGCAGCTTAGTCGGGCGGGGCTATGGCTACACCTTC.

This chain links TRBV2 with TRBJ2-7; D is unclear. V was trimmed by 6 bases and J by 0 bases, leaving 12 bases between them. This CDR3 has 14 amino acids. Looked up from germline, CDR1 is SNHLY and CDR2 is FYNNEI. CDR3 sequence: CASSVDRPSYEQYF. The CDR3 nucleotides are TGTGCCAGCAGCGTCGACCGTCCCTCCTACGAGCAGTACTTC.

The CDR3 coding sequence is TGCGCCAGCAGCCAATATGAGAGTGAAAAACTGTTTTTT. It codes for CASSQYESEKLFF. The chain is built from TRBV4-1 and TRBJ1-4; D remains unclear. Deletions cut 2 bases from V and 7 bases from J, with 8 bases between. CDR3 length: 13 amino acids. Germline lookup yields CDR1 MGHRA and CDR2 YSYEKL.

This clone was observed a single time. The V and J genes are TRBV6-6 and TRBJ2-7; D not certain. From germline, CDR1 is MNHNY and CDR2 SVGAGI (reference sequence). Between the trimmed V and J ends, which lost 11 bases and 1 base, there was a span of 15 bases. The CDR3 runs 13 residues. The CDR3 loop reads CASGPASSYEQYF. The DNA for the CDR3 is TGTGCCTCCGGCCCGGCTTCGTCCTACGAGCAGTACTTC.

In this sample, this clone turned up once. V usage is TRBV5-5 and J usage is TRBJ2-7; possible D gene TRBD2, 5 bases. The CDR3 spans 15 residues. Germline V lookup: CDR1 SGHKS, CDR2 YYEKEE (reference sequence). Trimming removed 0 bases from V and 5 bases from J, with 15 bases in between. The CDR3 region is CASSLAPRARDEQYF. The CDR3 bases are TGTGCCAGCAGCTTGGCCCCGCGGGCCCGAGACGAGCAGTACTTC.

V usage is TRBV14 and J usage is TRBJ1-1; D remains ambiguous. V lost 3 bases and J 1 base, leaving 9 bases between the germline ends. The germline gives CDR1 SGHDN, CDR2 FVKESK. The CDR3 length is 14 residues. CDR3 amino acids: CASSQGGGNTEAFF. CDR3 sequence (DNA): TGTGCCAGCAGCCAGGGCGGCGGGAACACTGAAGCTTTCTTT.

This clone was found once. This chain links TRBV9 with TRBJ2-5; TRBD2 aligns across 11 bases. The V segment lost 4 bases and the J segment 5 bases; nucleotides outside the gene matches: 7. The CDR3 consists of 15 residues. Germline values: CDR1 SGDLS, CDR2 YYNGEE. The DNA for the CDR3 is TGTGCCAGCAGCCTAGATAGCGGGAGGGGGGAGACCCAGTACTTC. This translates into CASSLDSGRGETQYF.

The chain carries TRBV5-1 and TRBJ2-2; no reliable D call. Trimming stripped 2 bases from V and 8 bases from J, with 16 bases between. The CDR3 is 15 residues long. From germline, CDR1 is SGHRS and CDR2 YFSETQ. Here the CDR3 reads CASSFLGLGSGELFF. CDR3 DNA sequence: TGCGCCAGCAGCTTTTTGGGATTGGGGTCTGGGGAGCTGTTTTTT. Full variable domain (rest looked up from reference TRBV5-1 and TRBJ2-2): KAGVTQTPRYLIKTRGQQVTLSCSPISGHRSVSWYQQTPGQGLQFLFEYFSETQRNKGNFPGRFSGRQFSNSRSEMNVSTLELGDSALYLCASSFLGLGSGELFFGEGSRLTVL.

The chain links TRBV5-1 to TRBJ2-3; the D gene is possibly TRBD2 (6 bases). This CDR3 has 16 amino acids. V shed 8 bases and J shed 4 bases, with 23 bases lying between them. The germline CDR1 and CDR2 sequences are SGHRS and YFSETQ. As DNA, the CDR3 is TGCGCCAGTACCGGGACTCCTAGCCGCCCCGCAGATACGCAGTATTTT. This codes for CASTGTPSRPADTQYF.

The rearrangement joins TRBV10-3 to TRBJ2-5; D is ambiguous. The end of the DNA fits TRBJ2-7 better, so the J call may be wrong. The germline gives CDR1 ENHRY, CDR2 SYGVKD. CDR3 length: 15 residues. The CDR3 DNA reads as TGTGCCATCAGTGAGTCCCGAAAAACAAACTACGAGCAGTACTTC. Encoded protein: CAISESRKTNYEQYF.

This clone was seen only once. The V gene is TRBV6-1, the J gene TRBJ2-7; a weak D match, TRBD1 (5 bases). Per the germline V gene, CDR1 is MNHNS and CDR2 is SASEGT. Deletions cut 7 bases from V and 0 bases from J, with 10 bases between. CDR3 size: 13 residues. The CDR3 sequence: CASKTGISYEQYF. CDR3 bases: TGTGCCAGCAAAACAGGCATCTCCTACGAGCAGTACTTC.

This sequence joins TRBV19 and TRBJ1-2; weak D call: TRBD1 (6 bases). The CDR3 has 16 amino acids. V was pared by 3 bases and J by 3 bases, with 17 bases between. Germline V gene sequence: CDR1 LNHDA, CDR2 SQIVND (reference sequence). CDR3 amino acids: CASSIGLPSGDYGYTF. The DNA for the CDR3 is TGTGCCAGTAGTATTGGATTACCCTCAGGGGACTATGGCTACACCTTC. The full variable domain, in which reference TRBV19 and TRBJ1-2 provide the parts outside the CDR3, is DGGITQSPKYLFRKEGQNVTLSCEQNLNHDAMYWYRQDPGQGLRLIYYSQIVNDFQKGDIAEGYSVSREKKESFPLTVTSAQKNPTAFYLCASSIGLPSGDYGYTFGSGTRLTVV.

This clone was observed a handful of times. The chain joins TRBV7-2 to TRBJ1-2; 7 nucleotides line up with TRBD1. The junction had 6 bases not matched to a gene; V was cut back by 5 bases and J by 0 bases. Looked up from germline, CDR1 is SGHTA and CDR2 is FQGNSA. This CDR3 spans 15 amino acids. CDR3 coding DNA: TGTGCCAGCAGCATCACCGGGACAGCTAACTATGGCTACACCTTC. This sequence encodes CASSITGTANYGYTF. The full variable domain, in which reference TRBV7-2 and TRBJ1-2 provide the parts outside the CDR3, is GAGVSQSPSNKVTEKGKDVELRCDPISGHTALYWYRQSLGQGLEFLIYFQGNSAPDKSGLPSDRFSAERTGGSVSTLTIQRTQQEDSAVYLCASSITGTANYGYTFGSGTRLTVV.

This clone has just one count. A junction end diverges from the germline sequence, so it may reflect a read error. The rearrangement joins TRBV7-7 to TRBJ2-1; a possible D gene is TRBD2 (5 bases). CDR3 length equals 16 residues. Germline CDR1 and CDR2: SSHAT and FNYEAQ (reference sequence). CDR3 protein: CASSFRISGADNEQFF. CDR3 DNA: TGTGCTAGCAGCTTTCGTATCTCCGGAGCGGACAATGAGCAGTTCTTC.

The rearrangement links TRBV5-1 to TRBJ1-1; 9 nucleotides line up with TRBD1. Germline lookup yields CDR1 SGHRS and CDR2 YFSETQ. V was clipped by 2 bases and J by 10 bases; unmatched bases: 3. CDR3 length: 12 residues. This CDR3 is CASSLSGQGAFF. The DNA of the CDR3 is TGCGCCAGCAGCTTATCGGGACAGGGAGCTTTCTTT.

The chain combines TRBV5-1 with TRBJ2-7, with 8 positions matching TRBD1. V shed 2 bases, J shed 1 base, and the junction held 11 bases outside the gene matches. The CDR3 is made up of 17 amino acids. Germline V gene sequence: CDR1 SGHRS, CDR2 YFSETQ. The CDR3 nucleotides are TGCGCCAGCAGCTTCTCGGCTGGGACAGGATCGTCCTACGAGCAGTACTTC. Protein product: CASSFSAGTGSSYEQYF.

The CDR3 coding sequence is TGCAGCGTTGCCCCTGACGGCAGGGGGAATGGCTACACCTTC. Protein sequence: CSVAPDGRGNGYTF. The chain recombines TRBV29-1 with TRBJ1-2, with 7 bases matching TRBD1. Germline lookup yields CDR1 SQVTM and CDR2 ANQGSEA. V lost 4 bases to trimming and J lost 6 bases; unmatched junction nucleotides: 11. The CDR3 runs 14 residues. Based on the CDR3 plus reference TRBV29-1 and TRBJ1-2, the full variable domain is SAVISQKPSRDICQRGTSLTIQCQVDSQVTMMFWYRQQPGQSLTLIATANQGSEATYESGFVIDKFPISRPNLTFSTLTVSNMSPEDSSIYLCSVAPDGRGNGYTFGSGTRLTVV.

The CDR3 protein is CASSPRLGGTKGGSYEQYF. CDR3 in DNA: TGTGCCAGCAGCCCAAGATTAGGGGGTACGAAAGGGGGCTCCTACGAGCAGTACTTC. The chain employs TRBV7-9 and TRBJ2-7; tentatively, D is TRBD1 (6 bases). From germline, CDR1 is SEHNR and CDR2 FQNEAQ (reference sequence). Deletions cut 5 bases from V and 0 bases from J, with 26 bases between. The length of the CDR3 is 19 residues.

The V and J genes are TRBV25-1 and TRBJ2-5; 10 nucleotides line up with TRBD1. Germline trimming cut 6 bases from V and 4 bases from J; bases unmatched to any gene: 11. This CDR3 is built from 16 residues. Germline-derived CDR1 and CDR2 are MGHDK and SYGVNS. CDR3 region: CASSEGMTGGVETQYF. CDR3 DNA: TGTGCCAGCAGCGAGGGAATGACAGGGGGCGTAGAGACCCAGTACTTC.

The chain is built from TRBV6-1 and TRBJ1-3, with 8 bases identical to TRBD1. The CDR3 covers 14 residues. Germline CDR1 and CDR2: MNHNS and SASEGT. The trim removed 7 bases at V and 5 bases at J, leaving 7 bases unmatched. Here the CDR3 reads CASTLDRARNTIYF. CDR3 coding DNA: TGTGCCAGCACCCTGGACAGGGCTCGAAACACCATATATTTT.

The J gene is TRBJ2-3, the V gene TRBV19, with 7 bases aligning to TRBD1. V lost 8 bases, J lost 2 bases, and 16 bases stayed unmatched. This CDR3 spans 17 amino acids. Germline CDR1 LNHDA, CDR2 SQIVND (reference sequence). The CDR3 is CASSLGTANFYTDTQYF. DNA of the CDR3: TGTGCCAGTTCCCTAGGGACAGCAAATTTTTACACAGATACGCAGTATTTT.

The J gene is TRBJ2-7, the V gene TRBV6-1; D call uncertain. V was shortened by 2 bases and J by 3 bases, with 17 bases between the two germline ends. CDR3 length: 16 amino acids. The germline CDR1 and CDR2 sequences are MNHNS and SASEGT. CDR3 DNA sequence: TGTGCCAGCAGTGAAAGCCGGTCTAGGTCTCTCTACGAGCAGTACTTC. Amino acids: CASSESRSRSLYEQYF.

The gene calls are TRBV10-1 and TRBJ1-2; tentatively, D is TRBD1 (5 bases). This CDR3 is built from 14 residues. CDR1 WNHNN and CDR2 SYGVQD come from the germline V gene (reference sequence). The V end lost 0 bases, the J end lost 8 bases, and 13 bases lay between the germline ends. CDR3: CASSESTGPGGYTF. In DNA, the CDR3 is TGCGCCAGCAGTGAGTCAACGGGGCCGGGGGGCTACACCTTC.